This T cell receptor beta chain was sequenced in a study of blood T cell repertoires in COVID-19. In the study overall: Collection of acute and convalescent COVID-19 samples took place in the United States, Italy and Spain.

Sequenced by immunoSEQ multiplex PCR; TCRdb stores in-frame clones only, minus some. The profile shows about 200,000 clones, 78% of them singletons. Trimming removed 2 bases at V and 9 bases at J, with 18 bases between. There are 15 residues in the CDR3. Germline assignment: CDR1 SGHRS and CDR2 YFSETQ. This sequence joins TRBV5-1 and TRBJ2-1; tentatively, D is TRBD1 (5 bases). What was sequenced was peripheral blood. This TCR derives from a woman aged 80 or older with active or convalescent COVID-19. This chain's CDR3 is CASSFSLQVMVEQFF. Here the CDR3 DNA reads TGCGCCAGCAGCTTCTCGTTACAGGTAATGGTTGAGCAGTTCTTC. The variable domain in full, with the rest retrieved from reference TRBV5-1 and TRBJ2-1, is KAGVTQTPRYLIKTRGQQVTLSCSPISGHRSVSWYQQTPGQGLQFLFEYFSETQRNKGNFPGRFSGRQFSNSRSEMNVSTLELGDSALYLCASSFSLQVMVEQFFGPGTRLTVL.